The 24 T cell receptor beta chains below all came from one sample that was sequenced in a study of CD8 T cells in ankylosing spondylitis. TCRdb re-called the 5' RACE reads with MiXCR, one entry per CDR3 protein. The sample shows about 240,000 distinct CDR3 sequences, about 11% of them seen only once. The sample taken for sequencing was blood, either unsorted or a sorted T cell fraction (not recorded which). Receptors were obtained from a male donor with ankylosing spondylitis or in good health (not recorded which).

At least ten counts were recorded for this clonotype. The chain joins TRBV20-1 to TRBJ2-2, with TRBD2 matching over 11 bases. CDR3 length equals 17 residues. The germline gives CDR1 DFQATT, CDR2 SNEGSKA (reference sequence). V shed 1 base, J shed 5 bases, and the junction held 9 bases outside the gene matches. The CDR3, as DNA: TGCAGTGCTAGAGGGGGTGACCTAGCGGGGGGAACCGGGGAGCTGTTTTTT. Translating it yields CSARGGDLAGGTGELFF.

This clonotype was found many times. The chain is built from TRBV20-1 and TRBJ2-3; tentatively, D is TRBD2 (6 bases). The ends were cut back, 6 bases at V and 1 base at J, with 14 bases in the middle. This CDR3 contains 14 residues. Germline V gene data show CDR1 as DFQATT and CDR2 as SNEGSKA (reference sequence). Here the CDR3 DNA reads TGCAGTGCCCCCCCGACGGGAGGCACAGATACGCAGTATTTT. Translated: CSAPPTGGTDTQYF.

This clonotype has at least ten counts. This chain uses TRBV7-3 with TRBJ2-3; 7 bases match TRBD2. The junction had 9 bases not matched to a gene; V was cut back by 2 bases and J by 4 bases. The CDR3 extends over 16 amino acids. Germline values: CDR1 SGHTA, CDR2 FQGTGA. The CDR3 DNA sequence: TGTGCCAGCAGCTTATACGGGGGGTCCTCGTCAGATACGCAGTATTTT. It codes for CASSLYGGSSSDTQYF.

Comment on this clonotype: A much larger clone sits a single nucleotide away, making a read error possible. In nucleotides, the CDR3 is TGTACCAGCAGCGTAGGTGGCACCGGGGAGCTGTTTTTT. Protein product: CTSSVGGTGELFF. V is TRBV9 and J is TRBJ2-2; D unclear. CDR1 SGDLS and CDR2 YYNGEE come from the germline V gene. The CDR3 covers 13 residues.

The chain uses TRBV6-1 and TRBJ1-1; no definite D call. V was shortened by 0 bases and J by 5 bases, with 7 bases between the two germline ends. Per germline, CDR1 MNHNS and CDR2 SASEGT. The CDR3 is 13 amino acids. The CDR3 reads CASSEASDTEAFF. DNA for the CDR3: TGTGCCAGCAGTGAAGCATCCGATACTGAAGCTTTCTTT.

This clonotype was seen at least ten times. CDR3 coding DNA: TGCGCCAGCAGCGTCTGGACTAGCGGGAGGGCCGCAGATACGCAGTATTTT. Residues: CASSVWTSGRAADTQYF. The chain has TRBV5-1 and TRBJ2-3; 15 bases map to TRBD2. CDR1 is SGHRS and CDR2 is YFSETQ in the germline V gene. The CDR3 loop spans 17 amino acids. Trimming cost V 4 bases and J 4 bases; bases outside gene matches: 7.

This clonotype showed up many times. The V gene is TRBV9, the J gene TRBJ2-1; TRBD2 is a possible D gene (6 bases). The germline V gene has CDR1 SGDLS and CDR2 YYNGEE. The germline V and J ends were trimmed by 3 bases and 9 bases, with 19 bases remaining between them. The CDR3 is made up of 15 amino acids. This chain's CDR3 is CASSGGDSRMVEQFF. The CDR3 DNA sequence: TGTGCCAGCAGCGGGGGGGATAGTAGGATGGTTGAGCAGTTCTTC.

This chain uses TRBV20-1 with TRBJ1-1; 7 bases align to TRBD1. The CDR3 sequence is 16 residues long. Trimming cost V 1 base and J 3 bases; bases outside gene matches: 11. Germline V gene sequence: CDR1 DFQATT, CDR2 SNEGSKA (reference sequence). The CDR3 coding sequence is TGCAGTGCTAGAGGTACGACAGGGCGATCCTACACTGAAGCTTTCTTT. It specifies CSARGTTGRSYTEAFF.

The CDR3 bases are TGTGCCAGCTCATCGTCAGGCGGTCTAGCGGGAGTCTCCTACGAGCAGTACTTC. Translation gives CASSSSGGLAGVSYEQYF. This chain links TRBV18 with TRBJ2-7; 10 nucleotides align to TRBD2. Germline V gene data show CDR1 as KGHSH and CDR2 as LQKENI. The CDR3 is 18 amino acids. V trimming: 5 bases; J trimming: 0 bases; junction bases outside the gene matches: 13.

This rearrangement joins TRBV6-4 to TRBJ2-3, with unresolved D. Germline assignment: CDR1 MRHNA and CDR2 SNTAGT. Trimming left V 0 bases short and J 1 base short, with 8 bases between. The CDR3 has 15 amino acids. The CDR3 loop is CASSDSVAGTDTQYF. The CDR3, as DNA: TGTGCCAGCAGTGACTCCGTGGCAGGCACAGATACGCAGTATTTT.

The chain links TRBV5-1 to TRBJ2-1; TRBD2 matches 13 bases. The CDR3 has 16 amino acids. With V trimmed by 4 bases and J by 4 bases, 5 bases remained unmatched. Germline CDR1 reads SGHRS; CDR2 reads YFSETQ. In DNA, the CDR3 is TGCGCCAGCAGCCCGGGGACTAGCGGGGTTTACAATGAGCAGTTCTTC. Its translation: CASSPGTSGVYNEQFF. The variable domain in full, with the rest retrieved from reference TRBV5-1 and TRBJ2-1, is KAGVTQTPRYLIKTRGQQVTLSCSPISGHRSVSWYQQTPGQGLQFLFEYFSETQRNKGNFPGRFSGRQFSNSRSEMNVSTLELGDSALYLCASSPGTSGVYNEQFFGPGTRLTVL.

This clonotype has only a few counts. J is TRBJ1-2 and V is TRBV5-1; maybe TRBD1 (5 bases). CDR1 and CDR2 from the germline V gene are SGHRS and YFSETQ. This CDR3 contains 14 residues. The V and J ends lost 3 bases and 3 bases respectively, with 12 bases between them. CDR3 residues: CASSSRTNDYGYTF. CDR3 in DNA: TGCGCCAGCAGCTCACGGACAAATGACTATGGCTACACCTTC. Based on the CDR3 plus reference TRBV5-1 and TRBJ1-2, the full variable domain is KAGVTQTPRYLIKTRGQQVTLSCSPISGHRSVSWYQQTPGQGLQFLFEYFSETQRNKGNFPGRFSGRQFSNSRSEMNVSTLELGDSALYLCASSSRTNDYGYTFGSGTRLTVV.

There are many counts of this clonotype. The chain links TRBV3-1 to TRBJ2-1; D unresolved. The CDR3 has 13 residues. The germline gives CDR1 LGHDT, CDR2 YNNKEL (reference sequence). Trimming stripped 6 bases from V and 6 bases from J, with 12 bases between. CDR3 in DNA: TGTGCCAGCAGTTATCGACTGGGCAATGAGCAGTTCTTC. This encodes CASSYRLGNEQFF.

This clonotype was detected ten times or more. The rearrangement uses TRBV12-3 or TRBV12-4 and TRBJ2-3; D is perhaps TRBD1 (5 bases). V was shortened by 2 bases and J by 4 bases, with 16 bases between the two germline ends. The CDR3 runs to 16 residues. The CDR3 DNA reads TGTGCCAGCAGTTTAAGTGACAGTTCGACGCCAGATACGCAGTATTTT. Translated, it gives CASSLSDSSTPDTQYF.

The rearrangement joins TRBV9 to TRBJ2-7; D might be TRBD2 (5 bases). The CDR3 sequence is 13 residues long. Germline assignment: CDR1 SGDLS and CDR2 YYNGEE. V was clipped by 5 bases and J by 4 bases, with 13 bases between them. This chain's CDR3 is CASSPFPGYEQYF. In nucleotides, the CDR3 is TGTGCCAGCAGTCCTTTCCCGGGGTACGAGCAGTACTTC.

There are many counts of this clonotype. The chain links TRBV5-1 to TRBJ1-1; D gene unclear. Germline-derived CDR1 and CDR2 are SGHRS and YFSETQ. CDR3 size: 15 residues. Trimming shortened V by 0 bases and J by 3 bases, and 12 bases separated the two germline ends. The CDR3 protein is CASSLARGLDTEAFF. CDR3 DNA: TGCGCCAGCAGCTTGGCCCGGGGTCTGGACACTGAAGCTTTCTTT.

The table lists this clonotype with many counts. The V gene is TRBV24-1, the J gene TRBJ2-3, with 9 bases matching TRBD1. This CDR3 has 19 residues. V dropped 3 bases and J dropped 2; count of bases not matched to a gene: 14. Germline V gene data show CDR1 as KGHDR and CDR2 as SFDVKD. The CDR3 sequence is CATSDVPPTGGADTDTQYF. CDR3 DNA: TGTGCCACCAGTGATGTGCCCCCCACAGGGGGCGCCGACACAGATACGCAGTATTTT.

This clonotype has ten or more counts. The chain carries TRBV10-3 and TRBJ1-1; D gene uncertain. Germline CDR1 reads ENHRY; CDR2 reads SYGVKD. The CDR3 has 13 residues. The ends were cut back, 3 bases at V and 3 bases at J, with 8 bases in the middle. The DNA of the CDR3 is TGTGCCATCAGTGAAGCGGCCTACACTGAAGCTTTCTTT. Amino acid sequence: CAISEAAYTEAFF.

This clonotype was counted at least ten times. The CDR3 reads CASTTLQGYGYTF. For the CDR3, the DNA is TGTGCCAGCACGACCCTGCAGGGGTACGGCTACACCTTC. The chain links TRBV12-3 or TRBV12-4 to TRBJ1-2; possible D gene TRBD1, 6 bases. The CDR3 has 13 amino acids. Trimming removed 7 bases from V and 8 bases from J, with 17 bases in between.

This sequence joins TRBV6-1 and TRBJ2-4, with TRBD2 identical over 11 bases. CDR1 MNHNS and CDR2 SASEGT come from the germline V gene. The CDR3 is made up of 14 amino acids. The V and J ends lost 3 bases and 7 bases, in that order; junction bases with no gene match: 2. CDR3 nucleotides: TGTGCCAGCAGTGATAGCGGGGGGGCCAACATTCAGTACTTC. It translates to CASSDSGGANIQYF.

V usage is TRBV11-2 and J usage is TRBJ2-1; 9 positions agree with TRBD2. Looked up from germline, CDR1 is SGHAT and CDR2 is FQNNGV. With 2 bases clipped from V and 7 bases from J, the junction kept 6 bases outside the gene matches. The CDR3 runs 15 residues. The CDR3 region is CASSLMGGGANEQFF. The DNA of the CDR3 is TGTGCCAGCAGCTTAATGGGCGGGGGGGCTAATGAGCAGTTCTTC.

This clonotype was counted at least ten times. V and J are TRBV5-1 and TRBJ2-3; D not resolved. V lost 3 bases to trimming and J lost 4 bases, with 15 bases between them. Per germline, CDR1 SGHRS and CDR2 YFSETQ. The CDR3 loop spans 15 amino acids. The CDR3 DNA reads as TGCGCCAGCAGCTCATGGAGCGAGTTAGCAGATACGCAGTATTTT. Protein product: CASSSWSELADTQYF.

This clonotype was picked up a small number of times. The gene calls are TRBV6-5 and TRBJ1-5, with a weak D call TRBD1 (5 bases). The V end lost 0 bases, the J end lost 5 bases, and 14 bases lay between the germline ends. The CDR3 has 16 residues. CDR1 MNHEY and CDR2 SVGAGI come from the germline V gene. CDR3 in amino acids: CASSYSEGRIYQPQHF. CDR3 sequence (DNA): TGTGCCAGCAGTTACTCGGAGGGGAGAATATATCAGCCCCAGCATTTT.

At least ten counts were recorded for this clonotype. The rearrangement uses TRBV12-3 or TRBV12-4 and TRBJ1-2, with D unclear. The CDR3 totals 12 residues. V gave up 10 bases and J gave up 7 bases, with 16 bases separating them. The CDR3, as DNA: TGTGCCACCGGGGATCAGGTTGGTGGCTACACCTTC. It encodes CATGDQVGGYTF.